The 31 T cell receptor beta chains given below trace back to one sample, sequenced in a study of blood T cell repertoires in COVID-19. Method: immunoSEQ multiplex PCR; TCRdb's copy keeps in-frame clones and lacks some. This sample carries 240,000 or so clones, roughly 87% of them seen once, and the ten largest clones take roughly 7.8%. The sample consisted of peripheral blood. Receptors originate from a man in his 60s who had recovered from COVID-19.

This clone has only a few counts. The chain has TRBV24-1 and TRBJ2-3; a weak D match, TRBD1 (6 bases). V shed 4 bases and J shed 1 base, with 11 bases lying between them. Germline V gives CDR1 KGHDR, CDR2 SFDVKD. CDR3 length: 15 residues. CDR3 in amino acids: CATSESDRGTDTQYF. For the CDR3, the DNA is TGTGCCACCAGTGAGTCGGACAGAGGCACAGATACGCAGTATTTT.

V and J are TRBV29-1 and TRBJ1-2; D ambiguous. Trimming shortened V by 8 bases and J by 8 bases, and 18 bases separated the two germline ends. The CDR3 length is 12 residues. The germline CDR1 and CDR2 sequences are SQVTM and ANQGSEA. The CDR3 coding sequence is TGCAGCAGCGGAACAAGGGATAAGGGCTACACCTTC. Translating gives CSSGTRDKGYTF.

The chain carries TRBV7-2 and TRBJ2-2; the D is unclear. Trimming removed 7 bases from V and 5 bases from J, with 5 bases in between. Germline V gives CDR1 SGHTA, CDR2 FQGNSA. The CDR3 consists of 11 residues. CDR3: CASTFTGELFF. For the CDR3, the DNA is TGTGCCAGCACGTTTACCGGGGAGCTGTTTTTT.

This chain connects TRBV5-1 to TRBJ2-5, with 8 nucleotides matching TRBD2. V was clipped by 3 bases and J by 0 bases; unmatched bases: 10. Looked up from germline, CDR1 is SGHRS and CDR2 is YFSETQ. CDR3 size: 17 residues. CDR3 sequence (DNA): TGCGCCAGCAGCTCGTCGTCGGGGGGGAAACACCAAGAGACCCAGTACTTC. Residues: CASSSSSGGKHQETQYF.

This clone occurred a few times. Other nucleotide sequences from this sample produce the same CDR3. The gene calls are TRBV5-1 and TRBJ1-2, with 8 bases matching TRBD1. CDR1 is SGHRS, CDR2 YFSETQ, per germline. V lost 3 bases, J lost 3 bases, and 4 bases stayed unmatched. This CDR3 comprises 14 residues. CDR3 region: CASSSPGQDYGYTF. The CDR3 DNA is TGCGCCAGCAGCTCACCGGGACAGGACTATGGCTACACCTTC.

The V gene is TRBV5-1, the J gene TRBJ1-4, with D hard to call. There are 13 residues in the CDR3. Trimming stripped 5 bases from V and 6 bases from J, with 11 bases between. Germline lookup yields CDR1 SGHRS and CDR2 YFSETQ. Here the CDR3 reads CASSPSVDEKLFF. CDR3 coding DNA: TGCGCCAGCAGTCCTTCGGTTGATGAAAAACTGTTTTTT.

The chain employs TRBV6-5 and TRBJ2-7; 7 bases match TRBD1. In germline, CDR1 is MNHEY, CDR2 SVGAGI. This CDR3 is 15 amino acids long. Trimming at V came to 7 bases and at J to 1 base, leaving 10 bases not matched to a gene. The DNA of the CDR3 is TGTGCCAGCAAGAGGTCCTACAGGGGATCCTACGAGCAGTACGTC. It specifies CASKRSYRGSYEQYV.

The chain uses TRBV3-1 (or the pseudogene TRBV3-2) and TRBJ1-6; 7 nucleotides line up with TRBD1. The CDR3 loop spans 16 amino acids. The trim removed 1 base at V and 6 bases at J, leaving 6 bases unmatched. The germline gives CDR1 LGHDT, CDR2 YNNKEL (reference sequence). The CDR3 sequence is CASSQGLGQFNSPLHF. CDR3 bases: TGTGCCAGCAGCCAAGGGTTGGGACAGTTTAATTCACCCCTCCACTTT.

Many counts were recorded for this clone. J is TRBJ2-1 and V is TRBV5-4, with 11 bases identical to TRBD1. Unmatched junction bases numbered 2, after V lost 3 bases and J lost 3 bases. This CDR3 has 15 residues. The germline V gene encodes CDR1 SGHNT and CDR2 YYREEE (reference sequence). DNA for the CDR3: TGTGCCAGCAGCTCCGGGACAGGGGGCTACAATGAGCAGTTCTTC. It is translated as CASSSGTGGYNEQFF.

The chain recombines TRBV10-3 with TRBJ2-1; TRBD2 matches at 8 bases. Germline lookup yields CDR1 ENHRY and CDR2 SYGVKD. The trim removed 10 bases at V and 3 bases at J, leaving 11 bases unmatched. This CDR3 has 15 residues. CDR3 in amino acids: CATTSGGGLYNEQFF. The CDR3 DNA reads as TGTGCCACCACCTCCGGGGGGGGGCTCTACAATGAGCAGTTCTTC.

This chain links TRBV5-5 with TRBJ2-5, with TRBD2 as a possible D gene (7 bases). CDR3 length equals 15 residues. V lost 4 bases, J lost 4 bases, and 17 bases lay in between. Germline V gene data show CDR1 as SGHKS and CDR2 as YYEKEE (reference sequence). The DNA for the CDR3 is TGTGCCAGCAGCCCCTGGGAGGGGGTCGGAGAGACCCAGTACTTC. Translation: CASSPWEGVGETQYF.

The V call is TRBV18, the J call TRBJ2-3; TRBD2 matches 13 bases. Germline values: CDR1 KGHSH, CDR2 LQKENI. V shed 3 bases, J shed 0 bases, and the junction held 3 bases outside the gene matches. This CDR3 is 17 amino acids long. CDR3 sequence (DNA): TGTGCCAGCTCACCCTGGACTAGCGGGGGCAGCACAGATACGCAGTATTTT. This sequence encodes CASSPWTSGGSTDTQYF.

The chain links TRBV19 to TRBJ1-1, with TRBD1 as a possible D gene (6 bases). The V end lost 7 bases, the J end lost 4 bases, and 16 bases lay between the germline ends. There are 14 residues in the CDR3. CDR1 LNHDA and CDR2 SQIVND come from the germline V gene (reference sequence). The CDR3 reads CASKTRQESTEAFF. The CDR3 DNA reads TGTGCCAGTAAAACCAGACAGGAATCCACTGAAGCTTTCTTT.

This clone was counted a few times. The chain is built from TRBV30 and TRBJ1-1; a weak D match, TRBD1 (5 bases). The CDR3 is 13 residues long. Germline V gene sequence: CDR1 GTSNPN, CDR2 SVGIG (reference sequence). V gave up 0 bases and J gave up 5 bases, with 10 bases separating them. The CDR3 DNA reads TGTGCCTGGAGTGTTGGGGGGGGGACTGAAGCTTTCTTT. This encodes CAWSVGGGTEAFF.

In this sample, this clone turned up a few times. The V and J genes are TRBV7-2 and TRBJ1-1; 8 bases fit TRBD1. The CDR3 covers 12 residues. V gave up 5 bases and J gave up 11 bases; unmatched junction bases: 7. The germline V gene has CDR1 SGHTA and CDR2 FQGNSA. The CDR3 nucleotides read TGTGCCAGCAGCCCCAGGGGGCGCGCGGCTTTCTTT. It is translated as CASSPRGRAAFF.

The chain's CDR3 is CASSVRLAPYNEQFF. The DNA for the CDR3 is TGTGCCAGCAGCGTTCGACTAGCGCCTTACAATGAGCAGTTCTTC. The rearrangement links TRBV9 to TRBJ2-1; 8 bases map to TRBD2. Germline assignment: CDR1 SGDLS and CDR2 YYNGEE. J lost 4 bases, V lost 2 bases, and 5 bases had no gene match. This CDR3 comprises 15 residues.

The chain links TRBV11-3 to TRBJ2-3; 8 bases are a match to TRBD2. This CDR3 has 16 residues. The V segment lost 5 bases and the J segment 3 bases; nucleotides outside the gene matches: 10. The germline gives CDR1 SGHNT, CDR2 YENEEA. Here the CDR3 DNA reads TGTGCCAGCAGCCCCCGGGCGGGGGGCGGGACAGATACGCAGTATTTT. Translation gives CASSPRAGGGTDTQYF.

The gene calls are TRBV27 and TRBJ1-1; D unclear. CDR1 is MNHEY and CDR2 is SMNVEV in the germline V gene (reference sequence). CDR3 size: 14 residues. Trimming stripped 8 bases from V and 1 base from J, with 14 bases between. DNA of the CDR3: TGTGCCAGCGGACCGCGAGGGCCGAACACTGAAGCTTTCTTT. Its translation: CASGPRGPNTEAFF.

This sequence joins TRBV9 and TRBJ1-6; no reliable D call. V lost 0 bases and J 7 bases, leaving 8 bases between the germline ends. Germline-derived CDR1 and CDR2 are SGDLS and YYNGEE. The CDR3 is 14 amino acids. CDR3 loop: CASSVALQNSPLHF. The CDR3 DNA is TGTGCCAGCAGCGTAGCTCTACAGAATTCACCCCTCCACTTT.

The chain has TRBV3-1 (or the pseudogene TRBV3-2) and TRBJ2-3; D gene uncertain. Trimming removed 4 bases from V and 4 bases from J, with 9 bases in between. CDR1 and CDR2 from the germline V gene are LGHDT and YNNKEL (reference sequence). This CDR3 spans 13 amino acids. The CDR3 coding sequence is TGTGCCAGCAGCCCTACGGTTGCAGATACGCAGTATTTT. This codes for CASSPTVADTQYF.

This rearrangement joins TRBV13 to TRBJ2-5, with 7 bases aligning to TRBD1. J gave up 5 bases and V 6 bases, and 15 bases lay outside the gene matches. CDR1 and CDR2 from the germline V gene are PRHDT and FYEKMQ (reference sequence). The CDR3 has 16 amino acids. The CDR3 loop is CASRSPRDRTGETQYF. The CDR3 DNA is TGTGCCAGCAGATCGCCCCGGGACAGAACCGGGGAGACCCAGTACTTC.

This clone was counted a few times. The chain has TRBV6-6 and TRBJ1-1, with 7 positions matching TRBD1. CDR3 size: 15 residues. The V gene end was trimmed by 0 bases and the J gene end by 2 bases; junction bases not matched to a gene: 3. In germline, CDR1 is MNHNY, CDR2 SVGAGI (reference sequence). DNA for the CDR3: TGTGCCAGCAGTTACTCGGGACAGCTTAACACTGAAGCTTTCTTT. Its translation is CASSYSGQLNTEAFF.

The gene calls are TRBV9 and TRBJ2-7, with 7 positions matching TRBD1. Germline CDR1 reads SGDLS; CDR2 reads YYNGEE. V lost 3 bases to trimming and J lost 3 bases; unmatched junction nucleotides: 6. The CDR3 runs to 14 residues. The chain's CDR3 is CASSASDRNYEQYF. CDR3 in DNA: TGTGCCAGCAGCGCTTCGGACAGGAACTACGAGCAGTACTTC.

This chain links TRBV18 with TRBJ1-1; 9 bases are a match to TRBD1. Per germline, CDR1 KGHSH and CDR2 LQKENI. With V trimmed by 4 bases and J by 10 bases, 4 bases remained unmatched. The CDR3 covers 12 residues. The CDR3 region is CASSLPGQGAFF. The CDR3 nucleotides read TGTGCCAGCTCACTGCCGGGACAGGGAGCTTTCTTT.

The rearrangement links TRBV6-1 to TRBJ1-2, with TRBD1 as a possible D gene (6 bases). This CDR3 is 14 amino acids long. Germline V CDR1 and CDR2: MNHNS, SASEGT. V lost 3 bases to trimming and J lost 4 bases, with 12 bases between them. The CDR3 loop reads CASSDYGQFYGYTF. Here the CDR3 DNA reads TGTGCCAGCAGTGATTACGGACAGTTCTATGGCTACACCTTC.

The V call is TRBV10-3, the J call TRBJ1-5; TRBD1 might be the D (6 bases). The CDR3 is made up of 14 amino acids. CDR1 ENHRY and CDR2 SYGVKD come from the germline V gene. Trimming took 4 bases from V and 2 from J, leaving 9 bases between them. The CDR3: CAISVSGGNQPQHF. CDR3 nucleotides: TGTGCCATCAGTGTCTCAGGGGGCAATCAGCCCCAGCATTTT.

This rearrangement joins TRBV6-6 to TRBJ2-5, with D perhaps matching TRBD1 (6 bases). This CDR3 has 18 residues. V was pared by 5 bases and J by 5 bases, with 27 bases between. The germline gives CDR1 MNHNY, CDR2 SVGAGI (reference sequence). Written as DNA, the CDR3 is TGTGCCAGCAGTCGACCCCTCGGACAGCGGTATGTGTCGGAGACCCAGTACTTC. As protein: CASSRPLGQRYVSETQYF.

This chain connects TRBV3-1 (or the pseudogene TRBV3-2) to TRBJ1-2; possible D gene TRBD1, 6 bases. CDR3 length equals 15 residues. Germline V CDR1 and CDR2: LGHDT, YNNKEL (reference sequence). V lost 4 bases, J lost 8 bases, and 20 bases lay in between. The CDR3 DNA reads TGTGCCAGCAGCCTAGGCTTTGGGACATGGAGGGGCTACACCTTC. Translating it yields CASSLGFGTWRGYTF.

Written as DNA, the CDR3 is TGTGCCAGCAGCTTGGACAGGGGGCTTTACAATGAGCAGTTCTTC. It encodes CASSLDRGLYNEQFF. V and J are TRBV5-4 and TRBJ2-1; TRBD1 matches 9 bases. The CDR3 totals 15 residues. The germline V gene has CDR1 SGHNT and CDR2 YYREEE (reference sequence). V was pared by 0 bases and J by 4 bases, with 2 bases of the junction left unmatched.

V is TRBV7-2 and J is TRBJ1-2; D ambiguous. Germline CDR1 SGHTA, CDR2 FQGNSA. Trimming took off 1 base at V and 4 bases at J, with 13 bases between the two ends. There are 15 residues in the CDR3. CDR3 sequence (DNA): TGTGCCAGCAGCTTAGGCGGGATAGGTATCTATGGCTACACCTTC. It codes for CASSLGGIGIYGYTF.

The V call is TRBV19, the J call TRBJ1-2; D not resolved. Germline CDR1 reads LNHDA; CDR2 reads SQIVND (reference sequence). CDR3 length: 13 residues. The V gene lost 1 base and the J gene lost 3 bases, with 6 bases spanning the gap. The CDR3 is CASSIVQDYGYTF. The DNA for the CDR3 is TGTGCCAGTAGTATAGTGCAGGACTATGGCTACACCTTC.